The subject of this entry is one TCR beta chain. V was shortened by 4 bases and J by 4 bases, with 21 bases between the two germline ends. This CDR3 has 17 amino acids. Germline-derived CDR1 and CDR2 are SGHDN and FVKESK. The data belong to a study of shared clonotypes between healthy human individuals. Study at large: The cohort comprised a couple of women and a few men. Their ages spanned 18 to 49 years.

Libraries were prepared by immunoSEQ multiplex PCR; TCRdb keeps only in-frame clonotypes and omits some of them. The table includes 2 million to 2.5 million clones, approximately 90% detected once. Sequenced input: naive CD4+ T cells from PBMCs. Subset here: CD45RA+ positively selected. The rearrangement uses TRBV14 and TRBJ2-3; D possibly corresponds to TRBD2 (6 bases). The sequence derives from a man between 18 and 29 years old in good health. Some clones in this sample may be carry-over from other donors' samples. The CDR3 DNA reads TGTGCCAGCAGCCGCACAACCCTCATACTAGCCTCAGATACGCAGTATTTT. As protein: CASSRTTLILASDTQYF.